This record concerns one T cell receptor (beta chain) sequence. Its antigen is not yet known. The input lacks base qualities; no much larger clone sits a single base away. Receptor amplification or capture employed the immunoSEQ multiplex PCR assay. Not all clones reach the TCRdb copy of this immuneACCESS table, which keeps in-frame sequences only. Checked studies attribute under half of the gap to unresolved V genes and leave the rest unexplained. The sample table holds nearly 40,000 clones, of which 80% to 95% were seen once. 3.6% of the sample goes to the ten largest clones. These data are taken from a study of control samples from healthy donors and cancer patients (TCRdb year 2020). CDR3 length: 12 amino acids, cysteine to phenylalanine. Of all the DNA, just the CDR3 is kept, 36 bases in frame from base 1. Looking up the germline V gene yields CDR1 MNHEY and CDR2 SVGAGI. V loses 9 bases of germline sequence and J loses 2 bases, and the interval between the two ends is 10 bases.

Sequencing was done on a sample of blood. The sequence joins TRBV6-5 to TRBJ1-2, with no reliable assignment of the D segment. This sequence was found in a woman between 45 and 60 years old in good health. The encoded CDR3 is CASTTGNYGYTF. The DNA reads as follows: TGTGCCAGTACGACCGGGAACTATGGCTACACCTTC.